These 9 T cell receptor beta chains came from one sample sequenced in a study of T-cell memory formation after mild COVID-19. TCRdb analysed the 5' RACE reads with MiXCR anew, one entry per CDR3 protein. The profile shows 150,000 to 200,000 distinct CDR3 sequences, 13% of them singletons. The sequenced material came from PBMCs or a T cell subset sorted from them (not recorded which). Receptors originate from a man younger than 30 who had mild COVID-19 (a few samples of this study predate the infection). Cell type and time point are not known.

This clonotype was seen a handful of times. The CDR3 protein is CASSAQGSGDNTEAFF. For the CDR3, the DNA is TGCGCCAGCAGCGCACAGGGGAGCGGCGACAACACTGAAGCTTTCTTT. V is TRBV5-1 and J is TRBJ1-1; 7 bases align to TRBD1. This CDR3 has 16 residues. The germline V gene has CDR1 SGHRS and CDR2 YFSETQ. After removal of 4 bases from V and 2 bases from J, the junction contained 11 bases not matched to a gene.

The chain combines TRBV10-2 with TRBJ2-3, with 7 bases matching TRBD1. After removal of 6 bases from V and 4 bases from J, the junction contained 7 bases not matched to a gene. Per the germline V gene, CDR1 is WSHSY and CDR2 is SAAADI. The CDR3 runs 14 residues. This CDR3 is CASSGPGGADTQYF. The DNA for the CDR3 is TGCGCCAGCAGCGGACCAGGGGGTGCAGATACGCAGTATTTT.

This clonotype was seen at least ten times. V usage is TRBV4-3 and J usage is TRBJ2-7, with 8 bases fitting TRBD1. Germline CDR1 LGHNA, CDR2 YSLEER. The trim removed 1 base at V and 0 bases at J, leaving 11 bases unmatched. The CDR3 length is 18 residues. CDR3 sequence reads: CASSQGSRTGLNSYEQYF. The CDR3 DNA is TGCGCCAGCAGCCAAGGTTCTAGGACAGGGCTAAACTCCTACGAGCAGTACTTC.

This clonotype was found a few times. The rearrangement joins TRBV5-6 to TRBJ1-2; 7 nucleotides agree with TRBD1. The germline V gene has CDR1 SGHDT and CDR2 YYEEEE. Unmatched junction bases numbered 11, after V lost 4 bases and J lost 8 bases. The CDR3 loop spans 14 amino acids. This CDR3 is CASSLDLRRGGYTF. The CDR3 coding sequence is TGTGCCAGCAGCCTTGACTTACGCAGGGGGGGCTACACCTTC.

The rearrangement uses TRBV9 and TRBJ1-6, with D tentatively TRBD1 (6 bases). Germline CDR1 SGDLS, CDR2 YYNGEE. The germline V and J ends were trimmed by 3 bases and 7 bases, with 8 bases remaining between them. CDR3 size: 13 residues. CDR3 sequence reads: CASSGGQNSPLHF. The CDR3 DNA reads as TGTGCCAGCAGCGGAGGACAGAATTCACCCCTCCACTTT.

This clonotype has more than one count but fewer than ten. The rearrangement uses TRBV6-2 or TRBV6-3 and TRBJ1-2; D is unresolved. The CDR3 contains 15 residues. V shed 2 bases and J shed 4 bases, with 14 bases lying between them. Germline assignment: CDR1 MNHEY and CDR2 SVGEGT. The CDR3 DNA reads as TGTGCCAGCAGTTACGACGGGGAGGGATCCTATGGCTACACCTTC. Its protein product is CASSYDGEGSYGYTF.

The chain is built from TRBV18 and TRBJ1-1; 9 bases line up with TRBD1. Unmatched junction bases numbered 6, after V lost 4 bases and J lost 6 bases. Germline CDR1 is KGHSH and CDR2 is LQKENI. The CDR3 spans 14 residues. CDR3 DNA: TGTGCCAGCTCACTACAGGGGGCAAGCGCTGAAGCTTTCTTT. It codes for CASSLQGASAEAFF. The variable domain in full, completed from reference TRBV18 and TRBJ1-1, reads NAGVMQNPRHLVRRRGQEARLRCSPMKGHSHVYWYRQLPEEGLKFMVYLQKENIIDESGMPKERFSAEFPKEGPSILRIQQVVRGDSAAYFCASSLQGASAEAFFGQGTRLTVV.

This clonotype turned up a few times. This sequence joins TRBV20-1 and TRBJ2-4, with a weak D call TRBD2 (7 bases). Between the trimmed V and J ends, which lost 3 bases and 5 bases, there was a span of 11 bases. Germline V CDR1 and CDR2: DFQATT, SNEGSKA (reference sequence). The CDR3 covers 13 residues. The CDR3 DNA reads as TGCAGTGCTAGGATAGGGGGGGAAAACATTCAGTACTTC. Its protein is CSARIGGENIQYF.

The V and J genes are TRBV5-1 and TRBJ2-2; D not resolved. Germline V gene data show CDR1 as SGHRS and CDR2 as YFSETQ. This CDR3 comprises 13 residues. V was cut by 1 base and J by 4 bases, with 5 bases left in between. The DNA for the CDR3 is TGCGCCAGCAGCTTGTTTAGCACCGGGGAGCTGTTTTTT. Protein product: CASSLFSTGELFF.